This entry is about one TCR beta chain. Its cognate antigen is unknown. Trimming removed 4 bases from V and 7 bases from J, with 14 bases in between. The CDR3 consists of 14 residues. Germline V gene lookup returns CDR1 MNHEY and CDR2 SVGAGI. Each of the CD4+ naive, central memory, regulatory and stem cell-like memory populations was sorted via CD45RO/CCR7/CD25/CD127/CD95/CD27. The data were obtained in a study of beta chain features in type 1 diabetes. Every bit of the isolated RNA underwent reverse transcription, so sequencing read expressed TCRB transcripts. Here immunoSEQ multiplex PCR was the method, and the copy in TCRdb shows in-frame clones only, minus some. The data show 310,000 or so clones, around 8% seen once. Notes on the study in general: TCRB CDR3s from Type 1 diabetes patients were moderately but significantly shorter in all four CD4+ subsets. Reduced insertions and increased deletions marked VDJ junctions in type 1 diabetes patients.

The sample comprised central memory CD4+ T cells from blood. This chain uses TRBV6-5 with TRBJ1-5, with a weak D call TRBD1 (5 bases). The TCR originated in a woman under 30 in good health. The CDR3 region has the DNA TGTGCCAGCAGTTCCCTCAGGGCTATCCAGCCCCAGCATTTT. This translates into CASSSLRAIQPQHF.